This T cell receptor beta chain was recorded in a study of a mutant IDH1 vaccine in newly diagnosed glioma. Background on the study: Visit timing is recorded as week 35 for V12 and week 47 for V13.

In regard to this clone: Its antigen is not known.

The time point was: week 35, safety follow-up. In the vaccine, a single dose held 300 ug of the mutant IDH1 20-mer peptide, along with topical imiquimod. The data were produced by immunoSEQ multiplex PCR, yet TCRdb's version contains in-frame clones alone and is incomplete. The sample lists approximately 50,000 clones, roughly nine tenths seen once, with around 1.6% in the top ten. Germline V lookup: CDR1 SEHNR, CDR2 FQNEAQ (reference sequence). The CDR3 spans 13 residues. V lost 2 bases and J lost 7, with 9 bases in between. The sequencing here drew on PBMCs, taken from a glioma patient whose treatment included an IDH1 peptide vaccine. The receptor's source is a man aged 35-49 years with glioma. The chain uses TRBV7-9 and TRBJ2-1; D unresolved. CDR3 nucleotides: TGTGCCAGCAGCTTACCGCTTGGTAATGAGCAGTTCTTC. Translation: CASSLPLGNEQFF.